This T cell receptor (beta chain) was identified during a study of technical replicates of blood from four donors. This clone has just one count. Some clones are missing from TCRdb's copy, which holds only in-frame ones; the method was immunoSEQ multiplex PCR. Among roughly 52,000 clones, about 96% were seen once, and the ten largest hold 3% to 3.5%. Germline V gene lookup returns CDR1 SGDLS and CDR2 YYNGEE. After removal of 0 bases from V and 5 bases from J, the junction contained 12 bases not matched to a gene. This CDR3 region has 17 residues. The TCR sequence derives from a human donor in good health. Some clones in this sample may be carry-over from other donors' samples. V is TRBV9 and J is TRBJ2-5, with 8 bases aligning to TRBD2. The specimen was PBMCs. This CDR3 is CASSVAVSGRAVETQYF. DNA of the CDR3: TGTGCCAGCAGCGTAGCCGTGTCCGGGAGGGCCGTTGAGACCCAGTACTTC.